Given below is one T cell receptor beta chain in context. The table came from immunoSEQ multiplex PCR; TCRdb's copy has only in-frame clones and leaves some out. This sample has hundreds of thousands of clones; approximately 90% occur once, and the top ten carry over 0.008%. This sample stems from a study of shared T cell receptors in the human thymus. Trimming removed 2 bases from V and 5 bases from J, with 13 bases in between. Germline V gene lookup returns CDR1 MNHEY and CDR2 SVGAGI. CDR3 length: 15 residues. A further study also used this sample, focusing on human thymus T cells.

J is TRBJ2-1 and V is TRBV6-5; D unresolved. Sequencing used thymocytes. The receptor was isolated from a boy less than two years old with a congenital heart defect. The CDR3 loop reads CASSYGGGLHNEQFF. CDR3 bases: TGTGCCAGCAGTTACGGTGGCGGCCTCCACAATGAGCAGTTCTTC.